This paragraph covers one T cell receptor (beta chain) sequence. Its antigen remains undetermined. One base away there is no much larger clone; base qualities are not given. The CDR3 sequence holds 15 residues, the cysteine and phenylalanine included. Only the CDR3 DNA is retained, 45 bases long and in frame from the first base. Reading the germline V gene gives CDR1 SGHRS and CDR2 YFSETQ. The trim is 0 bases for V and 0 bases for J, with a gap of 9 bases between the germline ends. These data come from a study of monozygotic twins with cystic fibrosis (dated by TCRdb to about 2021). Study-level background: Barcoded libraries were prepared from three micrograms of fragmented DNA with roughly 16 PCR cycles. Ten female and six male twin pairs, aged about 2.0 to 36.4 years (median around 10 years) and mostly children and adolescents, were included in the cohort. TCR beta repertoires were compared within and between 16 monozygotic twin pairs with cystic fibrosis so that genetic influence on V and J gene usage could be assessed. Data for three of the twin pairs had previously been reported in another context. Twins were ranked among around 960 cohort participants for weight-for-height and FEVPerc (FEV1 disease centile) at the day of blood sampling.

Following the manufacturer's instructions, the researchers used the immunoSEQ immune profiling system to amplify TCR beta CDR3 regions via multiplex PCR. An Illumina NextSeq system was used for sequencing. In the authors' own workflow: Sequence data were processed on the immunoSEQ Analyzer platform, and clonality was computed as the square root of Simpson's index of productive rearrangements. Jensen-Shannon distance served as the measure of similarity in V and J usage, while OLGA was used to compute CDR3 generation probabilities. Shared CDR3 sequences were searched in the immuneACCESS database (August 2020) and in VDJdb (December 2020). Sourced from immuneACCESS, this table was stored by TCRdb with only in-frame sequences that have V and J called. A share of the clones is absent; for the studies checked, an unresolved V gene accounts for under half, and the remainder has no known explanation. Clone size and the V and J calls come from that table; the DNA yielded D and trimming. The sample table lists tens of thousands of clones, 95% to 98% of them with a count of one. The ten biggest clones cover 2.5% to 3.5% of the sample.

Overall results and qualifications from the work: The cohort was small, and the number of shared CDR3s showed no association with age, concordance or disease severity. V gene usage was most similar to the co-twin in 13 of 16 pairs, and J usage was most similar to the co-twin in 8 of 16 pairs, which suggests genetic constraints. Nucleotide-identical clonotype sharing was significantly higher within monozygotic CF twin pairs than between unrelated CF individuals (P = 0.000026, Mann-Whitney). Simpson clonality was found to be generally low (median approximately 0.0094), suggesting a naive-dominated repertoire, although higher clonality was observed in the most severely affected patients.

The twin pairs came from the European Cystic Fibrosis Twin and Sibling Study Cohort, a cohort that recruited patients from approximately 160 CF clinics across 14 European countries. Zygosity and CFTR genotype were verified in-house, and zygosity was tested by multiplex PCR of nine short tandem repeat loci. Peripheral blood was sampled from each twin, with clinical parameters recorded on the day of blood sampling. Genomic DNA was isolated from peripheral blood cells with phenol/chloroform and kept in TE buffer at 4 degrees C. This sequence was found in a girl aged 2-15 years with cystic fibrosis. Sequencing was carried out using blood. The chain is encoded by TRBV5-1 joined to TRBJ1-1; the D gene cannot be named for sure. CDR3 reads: CASSLGLGMNTEAFF. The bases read TGCGCCAGCAGCTTGGGGTTAGGGATGAACACTGAAGCTTTCTTT. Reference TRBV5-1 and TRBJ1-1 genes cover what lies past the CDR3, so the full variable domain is KAGVTQTPRYLIKTRGQQVTLSCSPISGHRSVSWYQQTPGQGLQFLFEYFSETQRNKGNFPGRFSGRQFSNSRSEMNVSTLELGDSALYLCASSLGLGMNTEAFFGQGTRLTVV.